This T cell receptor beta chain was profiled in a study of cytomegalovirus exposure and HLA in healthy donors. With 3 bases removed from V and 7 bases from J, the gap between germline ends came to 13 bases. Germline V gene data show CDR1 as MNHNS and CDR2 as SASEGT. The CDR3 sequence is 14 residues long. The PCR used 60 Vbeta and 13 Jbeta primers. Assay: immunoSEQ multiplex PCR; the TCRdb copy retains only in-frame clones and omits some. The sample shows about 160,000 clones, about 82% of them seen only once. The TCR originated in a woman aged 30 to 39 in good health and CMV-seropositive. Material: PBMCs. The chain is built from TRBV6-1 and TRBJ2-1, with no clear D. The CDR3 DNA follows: TGTGCCAGCAGTGAGACACTCGACGGAAATGAGCAGTTCTTC. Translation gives CASSETLDGNEQFF.